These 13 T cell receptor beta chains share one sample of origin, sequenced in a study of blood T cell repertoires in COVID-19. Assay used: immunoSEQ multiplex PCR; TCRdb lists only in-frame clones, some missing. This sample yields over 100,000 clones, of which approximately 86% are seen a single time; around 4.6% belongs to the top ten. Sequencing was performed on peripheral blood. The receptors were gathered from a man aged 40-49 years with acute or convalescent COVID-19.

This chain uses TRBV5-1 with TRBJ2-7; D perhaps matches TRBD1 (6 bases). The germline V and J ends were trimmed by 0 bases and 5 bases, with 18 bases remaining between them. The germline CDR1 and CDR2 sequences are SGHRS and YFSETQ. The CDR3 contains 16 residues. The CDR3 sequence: CASSLGGGFVAHEQYF. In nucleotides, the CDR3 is TGCGCCAGCAGCTTGGGAGGGGGATTTGTGGCTCACGAGCAGTACTTC.

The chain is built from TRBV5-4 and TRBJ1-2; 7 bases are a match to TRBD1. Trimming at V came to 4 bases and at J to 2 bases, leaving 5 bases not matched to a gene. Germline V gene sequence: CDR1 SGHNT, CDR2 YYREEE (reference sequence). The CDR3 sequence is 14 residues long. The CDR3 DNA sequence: TGTGCCAGCAGCGCCGGACAGGCAAACTATGGCTACACCTTC. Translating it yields CASSAGQANYGYTF.

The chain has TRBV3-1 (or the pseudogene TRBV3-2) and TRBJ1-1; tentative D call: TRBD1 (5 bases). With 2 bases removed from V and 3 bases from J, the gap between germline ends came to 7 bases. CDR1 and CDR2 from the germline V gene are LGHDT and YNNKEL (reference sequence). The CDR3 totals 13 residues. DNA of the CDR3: TGTGCCAGCAGCCAACAGGGTCACACTGAAGCTTTCTTT. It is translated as CASSQQGHTEAFF.

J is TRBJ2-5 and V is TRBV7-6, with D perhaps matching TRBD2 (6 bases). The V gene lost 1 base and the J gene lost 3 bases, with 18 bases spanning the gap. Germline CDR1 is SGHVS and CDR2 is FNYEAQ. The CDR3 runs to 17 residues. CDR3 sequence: CASSLVLAGGDKETQYF. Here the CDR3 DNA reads TGTGCCAGCAGCTTAGTACTTGCCGGGGGTGATAAAGAGACCCAGTACTTC.

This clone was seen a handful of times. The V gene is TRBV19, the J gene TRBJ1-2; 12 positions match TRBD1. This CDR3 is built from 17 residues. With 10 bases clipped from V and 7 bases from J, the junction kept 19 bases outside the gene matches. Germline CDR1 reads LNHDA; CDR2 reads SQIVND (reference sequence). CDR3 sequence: CATLGLGTGGALGGYTF. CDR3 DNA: TGTGCCACCCTGGGTCTCGGGACAGGGGGCGCCTTGGGTGGCTACACCTTC. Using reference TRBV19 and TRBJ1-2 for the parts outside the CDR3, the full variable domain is DGGITQSPKYLFRKEGQNVTLSCEQNLNHDAMYWYRQDPGQGLRLIYYSQIVNDFQKGDIAEGYSVSREKKESFPLTVTSAQKNPTAFYLCATLGLGTGGALGGYTFGSGTRLTVV.

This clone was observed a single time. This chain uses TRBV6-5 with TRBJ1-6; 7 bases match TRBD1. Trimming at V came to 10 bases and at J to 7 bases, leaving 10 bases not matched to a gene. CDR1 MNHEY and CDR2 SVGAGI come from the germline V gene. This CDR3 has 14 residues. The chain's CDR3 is CATRGTVRNSPLHF. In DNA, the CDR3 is TGTGCCACCCGGGGGACAGTTAGGAATTCACCCCTCCACTTT.

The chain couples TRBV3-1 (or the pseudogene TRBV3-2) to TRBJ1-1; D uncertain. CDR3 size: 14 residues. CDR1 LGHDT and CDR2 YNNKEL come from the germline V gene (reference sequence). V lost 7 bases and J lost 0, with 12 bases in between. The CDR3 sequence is CASNGGVLNTEAFF. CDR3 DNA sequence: TGTGCCAGCAACGGCGGGGTATTGAACACTGAAGCTTTCTTT.

DNA for the CDR3: TGTGCCAGCAATCTTCTACAGGGGATCTACGAGCAGTACTTC. Translating it yields CASNLLQGIYEQYF. The rearrangement links TRBV5-6 to TRBJ2-7, with 7 bases matching TRBD1. J was trimmed by 3 bases and V by 6 bases; bases with no gene match: 9. The CDR3 runs to 14 residues. Germline assignment: CDR1 SGHDT and CDR2 YYEEEE.

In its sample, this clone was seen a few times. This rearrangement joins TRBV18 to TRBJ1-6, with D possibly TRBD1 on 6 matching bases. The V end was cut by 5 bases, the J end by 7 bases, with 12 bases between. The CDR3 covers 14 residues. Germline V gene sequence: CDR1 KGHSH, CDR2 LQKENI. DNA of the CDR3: TGTGCCAGCTCAGCTGGACAGACCAATTCACCCCTCCACTTT. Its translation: CASSAGQTNSPLHF. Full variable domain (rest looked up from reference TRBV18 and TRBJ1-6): NAGVMQNPRHLVRRRGQEARLRCSPMKGHSHVYWYRQLPEEGLKFMVYLQKENIIDESGMPKERFSAEFPKEGPSILRIQQVVRGDSAAYFCASSAGQTNSPLHFGNGTRLTVT.

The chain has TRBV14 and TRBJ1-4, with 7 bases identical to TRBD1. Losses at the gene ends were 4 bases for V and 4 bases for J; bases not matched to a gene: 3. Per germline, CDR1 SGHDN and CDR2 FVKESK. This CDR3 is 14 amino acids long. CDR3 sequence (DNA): TGTGCCAGCAGCCGCCGACAGGGTAATGAAAAACTGTTTTTT. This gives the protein CASSRRQGNEKLFF. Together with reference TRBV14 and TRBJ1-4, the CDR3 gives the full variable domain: EAGVTQFPSHSVIEKGQTVTLRCDPISGHDNLYWYRRVMGKEIKFLLHFVKESKQDESGMPNNRFLAERTGGTYSTLKVQPAELEDSGVYFCASSRRQGNEKLFFGSGTQLSVL.

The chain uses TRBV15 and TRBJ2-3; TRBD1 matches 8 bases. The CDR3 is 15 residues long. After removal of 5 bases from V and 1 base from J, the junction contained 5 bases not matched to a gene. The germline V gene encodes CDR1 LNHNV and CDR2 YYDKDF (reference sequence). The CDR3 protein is CATSEGQAGTDTQYF. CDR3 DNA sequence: TGTGCCACCAGCGAGGGACAGGCGGGCACAGATACGCAGTATTTT. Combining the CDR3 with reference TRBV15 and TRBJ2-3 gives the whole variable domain DAMVIQNPRYQVTQFGKPVTLSCSQTLNHNVMYWYQQKSSQAPKLLFHYYDKDFNNEADTPDNFQSRRPNTSFCFLDIRSPGLGDTAMYLCATSEGQAGTDTQYFGPGTRLTVL.

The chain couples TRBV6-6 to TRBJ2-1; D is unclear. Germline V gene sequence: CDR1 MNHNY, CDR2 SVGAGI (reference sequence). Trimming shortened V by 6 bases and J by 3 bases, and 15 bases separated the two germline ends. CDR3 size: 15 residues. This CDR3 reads CASSPLRGIYNEQFF. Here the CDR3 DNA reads TGTGCCAGCAGCCCCCTCCGAGGTATCTACAATGAGCAGTTCTTC.

CDR3 amino acids: CASSRETGELFF. The CDR3 DNA reads TGTGCCAGCAGTAGGGAGACCGGGGAGCTGTTTTTT. The gene calls are TRBV2 and TRBJ2-2, with D maybe TRBD2 (5 bases). This CDR3 spans 12 amino acids. The ends were cut back, 5 bases at V and 5 bases at J, with 6 bases in the middle. In germline, CDR1 is SNHLY, CDR2 FYNNEI.